These 20 T cell receptor beta chains were all obtained from the same sample, sequenced in a study of T-cell memory formation after mild COVID-19. From the 5' RACE reads, TCRdb called clonotypes with MiXCR, one entry per CDR3 protein. This table holds 120,000 or so distinct CDR3 sequences, approximately 15% found once. The sequencing sample was made of PBMCs or a T cell subset sorted from them (not recorded which). The receptors shown here come from an adult woman who had mild COVID-19 (a few samples of this study predate the infection). Cell type and time point are not known.

This chain joins TRBV5-1 and TRBJ2-1; possibly TRBD2 for D (6 bases). Per the germline V gene, CDR1 is SGHRS and CDR2 is YFSETQ. The CDR3 spans 13 residues. V was clipped by 4 bases and J by 8 bases, with 13 bases between them. Written as DNA, the CDR3 is TGCGCCAGCAGCCAACTAGCTCGGGATGAGCAGTTCTTC. Translation: CASSQLARDEQFF. Full variable domain (rest looked up from reference TRBV5-1 and TRBJ2-1): KAGVTQTPRYLIKTRGQQVTLSCSPISGHRSVSWYQQTPGQGLQFLFEYFSETQRNKGNFPGRFSGRQFSNSRSEMNVSTLELGDSALYLCASSQLARDEQFFGPGTRLTVL.

This clonotype has only a few counts. J is TRBJ2-7 and V is TRBV20-1, with TRBD1 matching 7 bases. With 5 bases clipped from V and 4 bases from J, the junction kept 2 bases outside the gene matches. The CDR3 extends over 11 amino acids. Germline V gives CDR1 DFQATT, CDR2 SNEGSKA (reference sequence). The CDR3: CSARQGYEQYF. CDR3 sequence (DNA): TGCAGTGCTCGACAGGGATACGAGCAGTACTTC.

The CDR3 DNA reads as TGTGCCAGCAGGGCTAGCTTTTCCGAGGGAGATACGCAGTATTTT. Amino acids: CASRASFSEGDTQYF. The rearrangement uses TRBV6-5 and TRBJ2-3; tentative D call: TRBD2 (5 bases). The V gene lost 6 bases and the J gene lost 5 bases, with 18 bases spanning the gap. Germline CDR1 and CDR2: MNHEY and SVGAGI. The CDR3 runs 15 residues.

The rearrangement joins TRBV7-9 to TRBJ2-7; tentatively, D is TRBD1 or TRBD2 (6 bases each). There are 16 residues in the CDR3. In germline, CDR1 is SEHNR, CDR2 FQNEAQ (reference sequence). Between the trimmed V and J ends, which lost 5 bases and 3 bases, there was a span of 20 bases. The CDR3 loop reads CASSPGGPGIDYEQYF. The CDR3 nucleotides are TGTGCCAGCAGCCCCGGGGGCCCTGGGATTGACTACGAGCAGTACTTC.

The chain couples TRBV12-5 to TRBJ2-5; D unresolved. CDR1 is LGHNT, CDR2 FRNRAP, per germline. The CDR3 covers 12 residues. The V end was cut by 5 bases, the J end by 9 bases, with 13 bases between. In DNA, the CDR3 is TGTGCTAGTGGTAGGACCGAGATGGCCCAGTACTTC. Its protein product is CASGRTEMAQYF. Using reference TRBV12-5 and TRBJ2-5 for the parts outside the CDR3, the full variable domain is DARVTQTPRHKVTEMGQEVTMRCQPILGHNTVFWYRQTMMQGLELLAYFRNRAPLDDSGMPKDRFSAEMPDATLATLKIQPSEPRDSAVYFCASGRTEMAQYFGPGTRLLVL.

This sequence joins TRBV4-2 and TRBJ2-7; TRBD2 matches at 9 bases. Germline values: CDR1 LGHNA, CDR2 YNFKEQ. V lost 9 bases, J lost 3 bases, and 9 bases stayed unmatched. This CDR3 is 14 amino acids long. Here the CDR3 DNA reads TGTGCCAGTAGTGGCGGGGGGGCCAACTACGAGCAGTACTTC. Amino acid sequence: CASSGGGANYEQYF.

This clonotype was seen a handful of times. The gene calls are TRBV7-9 and TRBJ2-7; no clear D. Trimming took off 5 bases at V and 2 bases at J, with 13 bases between the two ends. The CDR3 runs 14 residues. Germline V gene lookup returns CDR1 SEHNR and CDR2 FQNEAQ (reference sequence). CDR3 sequence (DNA): TGTGCCAGCAGCCCCCCGTATGGGACCTACGAGCAGTACTTC. It yields the protein CASSPPYGTYEQYF.

This clonotype was detected a few times. The chain uses TRBV5-1 and TRBJ2-3; 11 nucleotides match TRBD2. V gave up 2 bases and J gave up 3 bases; unmatched junction bases: 2. Germline V gene lookup returns CDR1 SGHRS and CDR2 YFSETQ. The CDR3 is made up of 15 amino acids. The CDR3 here is CASSLRLAGTDTQYF. Written as DNA, the CDR3 is TGCGCCAGCAGCTTAAGACTAGCGGGGACAGATACGCAGTATTTT.

This clonotype was seen a handful of times. The genes are TRBV30 and TRBJ1-1; TRBD1 might be the D (6 bases). In germline, CDR1 is GTSNPN, CDR2 SVGIG (reference sequence). CDR3 length equals 14 residues. The V gene lost 4 bases and the J gene lost 1 base, with 13 bases spanning the gap. DNA for the CDR3: TGTGCCTGGACAGGGGCGCACCCGAACACTGAAGCTTTCTTT. Protein product: CAWTGAHPNTEAFF. Together with reference TRBV30 and TRBJ1-1, the CDR3 gives the full variable domain: SQTIHQWPATLVQPVGSPLSLECTVEGTSNPNLYWYRQAAGRGLQLLFYSVGIGQISSEVPQNLSASRPQDRQFILSSKKLLLSDSGFYLCAWTGAHPNTEAFFGQGTRLTVV.

The V call is TRBV9, the J call TRBJ2-5; D unclear. V lost 0 bases to trimming and J lost 5 bases, with 14 bases between them. The CDR3 totals 15 residues. The germline V gene has CDR1 SGDLS and CDR2 YYNGEE. The CDR3 reads CASSVDNTSPETQYF. The DNA of the CDR3 is TGTGCCAGCAGCGTAGATAACACCTCACCGGAGACCCAGTACTTC.

This clonotype was seen only a few times. This chain links TRBV10-3 with TRBJ2-3; possible D gene TRBD2, 5 bases. This CDR3 is 16 amino acids long. V lost 8 bases, J lost 7 bases, and 25 bases lay in between. CDR1 is ENHRY and CDR2 is SYGVKD in the germline V gene. The CDR3 region is CAIGGGEMYTTHTQYF. CDR3 coding DNA: TGTGCCATCGGTGGTGGGGAGATGTATACCACTCATACGCAGTATTTT.

The chain links TRBV5-6 to TRBJ2-3, with 11 bases lining up with TRBD2. Germline values: CDR1 SGHDT, CDR2 YYEEEE. Trimming cost V 3 bases and J 2 bases; bases outside gene matches: 5. The CDR3 extends over 16 amino acids. Written as DNA, the CDR3 is TGTGCCAGCAGCTCGCTAGCGGGGGGAACCACAGATACGCAGTATTTT. Translating gives CASSSLAGGTTDTQYF.

In DNA, the CDR3 is TGTGCCAGCAGGCCGTCGGGAACTAATGAAAAACTGTTTTTT. Translating it yields CASRPSGTNEKLFF. The gene calls are TRBV2 and TRBJ1-4; no definite D call. The V gene's germline CDR1 is SNHLY and CDR2 FYNNEI. V lost 6 bases to trimming and J lost 1 base, with 9 bases between them. This CDR3 comprises 14 residues.

This clonotype turned up a few times. The chain employs TRBV20-1 and TRBJ1-4; D is possibly TRBD1 (5 bases). The V gene's germline CDR1 is DFQATT and CDR2 SNEGSKA (reference sequence). CDR3 length: 18 residues. Trimming shortened V by 0 bases and J by 3 bases, and 20 bases separated the two germline ends. Written as DNA, the CDR3 is TGCAGTGCTAGAGACCCCCTGACAGAAGGGGTGGCTAATGAAAAACTGTTTTTT. Its protein is CSARDPLTEGVANEKLFF.

The table lists this clonotype with a few counts. CDR3 residues: CASSLGPYTLGDTEAFF. The CDR3 DNA sequence: TGTGCCAGCAGCCTGGGCCCCTACACCCTTGGCGACACTGAAGCTTTCTTT. The gene calls are TRBV7-2 and TRBJ1-1; unclear D gene. The CDR3 totals 17 residues. The germline V gene encodes CDR1 SGHTA and CDR2 FQGNSA. The V and J ends lost 5 bases and 3 bases respectively, with 22 bases between them.

The chain joins TRBV6-5 to TRBJ1-3; TRBD1 aligns across 8 bases. Germline assignment: CDR1 MNHEY and CDR2 SVGAGI. V shed 0 bases and J 2 bases; nucleotides not matched to a gene: 3. This CDR3 is built from 16 residues. The CDR3 loop reads CASSYSGRGPGNTIYF. DNA of the CDR3: TGTGCCAGCAGTTACTCCGGCAGGGGGCCTGGAAACACCATATATTTT.

CDR3 DNA: TGTGCCACCAGTGCCCGTGGGATAAACTCTGGGGCCAACGTCCTGACTTTC. It translates to CATSARGINSGANVLTF. The chain joins TRBV24-1 to TRBJ2-6; D remains ambiguous. Germline lookup yields CDR1 KGHDR and CDR2 SFDVKD. Trimming removed 5 bases at V and 0 bases at J, with 13 bases between. The CDR3 totals 17 residues.

The chain employs TRBV24-1 and TRBJ2-3; 11 bases agree with TRBD2. J gave up 3 bases and V 3 bases, and 10 bases lay outside the gene matches. The CDR3 has 18 amino acids. Germline CDR1 KGHDR, CDR2 SFDVKD. As DNA, the CDR3 is TGTGCCACCAGTGATCGGACTAGCGGGCCGCGCGGGACAGATACGCAGTATTTT. Protein: CATSDRTSGPRGTDTQYF.

The J gene is TRBJ1-1, the V gene TRBV12-3 or TRBV12-4; D perhaps matches TRBD1 (5 bases). Trimming cost V 7 bases and J 5 bases, with 20 bases left between them. The CDR3 sequence is 15 residues long. The CDR3 here is CASTPGGNRGTEAFF. The CDR3 DNA is TGTGCCAGCACTCCCGGGGGAAACCGGGGGACTGAAGCTTTCTTT.

The rearrangement links TRBV7-2 to TRBJ2-1; D not resolved. In germline, CDR1 is SGHTA, CDR2 FQGNSA. Trimming cost V 5 bases and J 6 bases, with 11 bases left between them. The CDR3 spans 13 residues. The CDR3, as DNA: TGTGCCAGCAGCCGTGCGCGGCTCAATGAGCAGTTCTTC. Translating gives CASSRARLNEQFF.